The sequence of this TCR beta chain was determined in a study of CD8 T cells in ankylosing spondylitis. Whole-study results and caveats: Seemingly characteristic of ankylosing spondylitis blood was a TCR beta motif consisting of roughly 8 highly homologous variants.

TCRdb fed the 5' RACE reads into MiXCR, producing one record per CDR3 protein. Of approximately 220,000 distinct CDR3 sequences in the sample, 20% to 30% were seen once. This clonotype was recorded many times. Its cognate antigen is unknown. The CDR3 has 15 residues. Germline CDR1 is SQVTM and CDR2 is ANQGSEA. V was cut by 3 bases and J by 1 base, with 14 bases left in between. The specimen was blood, either unsorted or a sorted T cell fraction (not recorded which). The rearrangement joins TRBV29-1 to TRBJ2-3, with a weak D call TRBD2 (5 bases). The source is a male donor with ankylosing spondylitis or in good health (not recorded which). CDR3 sequence: CSVDSEGPRTDTQYF. The CDR3 DNA reads as TGCAGCGTTGATTCCGAGGGCCCTCGCACAGATACGCAGTATTTT.